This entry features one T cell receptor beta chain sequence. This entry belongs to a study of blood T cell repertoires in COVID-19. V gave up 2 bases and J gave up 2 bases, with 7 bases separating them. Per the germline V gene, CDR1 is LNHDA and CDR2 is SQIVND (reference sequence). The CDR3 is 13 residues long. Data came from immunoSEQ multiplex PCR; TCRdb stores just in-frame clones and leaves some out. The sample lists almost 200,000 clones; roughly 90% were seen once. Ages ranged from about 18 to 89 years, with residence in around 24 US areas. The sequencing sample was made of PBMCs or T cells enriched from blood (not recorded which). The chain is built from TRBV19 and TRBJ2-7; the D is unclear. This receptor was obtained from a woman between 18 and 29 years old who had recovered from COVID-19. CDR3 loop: CASSISGPYEQYF. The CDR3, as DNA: TGTGCCAGTAGTATATCGGGTCCCTACGAGCAGTACTTC.